One and the same sample provided the 16 T cell receptor beta chains below, sequenced in a study of a mutant IDH1 vaccine in newly diagnosed glioma. The repertoire was sequenced with immunoSEQ multiplex PCR; TCRdb's copy has only in-frame clones and lacks some. The sample comprises 65,000 or so clones, roughly 85% of which are singletons, and less than 5% rests with the top ten. The time point here: week 23, last vaccination. Every vaccine dose comprised 300 ug of mutant IDH1 20-mer peptide plus topical imiquimod. These receptors' targets are unknown. The sequenced sample was PBMCs, obtained from a glioma patient whose treatment included an IDH1 peptide vaccine. These receptor sequences come from a man under 40 with glioma.

A single count supports this clone. The chain employs TRBV28 and TRBJ1-1, with TRBD1 matching over 9 bases. V shed 6 bases, J shed 5 bases, and the junction held 10 bases outside the gene matches. The CDR3 covers 15 residues. In germline, CDR1 is MDHEN, CDR2 SYDVKM. The DNA for the CDR3 is TGTGCCAGCAGGTCTAACGGACAGGGGAGGACTGAAGCTTTCTTT. Translating gives CASRSNGQGRTEAFF.

The rearrangement uses TRBV5-1 and TRBJ2-2, with D perhaps TRBD2 (6 bases). Germline V gives CDR1 SGHRS, CDR2 YFSETQ. The V end lost 4 bases, the J end lost 7 bases, and 23 bases lay between the germline ends. This CDR3 is built from 17 residues. The CDR3 region is CASSHGDLTASVGELFF. CDR3 bases: TGCGCCAGCAGCCACGGGGACTTGACCGCCTCCGTCGGGGAGCTGTTTTTT.

The V gene is TRBV7-9, the J gene TRBJ2-4; TRBD2 matches 7 bases. Germline V gene data show CDR1 as SEHNR and CDR2 as FQNEAQ (reference sequence). The CDR3 runs to 15 residues. V lost 5 bases to trimming and J lost 6 bases; unmatched junction nucleotides: 10. The CDR3: CASSDEGRGTNIQYF. Written as DNA, the CDR3 is TGTGCCAGCAGCGACGAGGGGCGGGGGACAAACATTCAGTACTTC.

This chain joins TRBV30 and TRBJ2-7; weak D call: TRBD2 (6 bases). The CDR3 has 17 residues. V was shortened by 1 base and J by 3 bases, with 22 bases between the two germline ends. Germline values: CDR1 GTSNPN, CDR2 SVGIG (reference sequence). DNA of the CDR3: TGTGCCTGGAGTGCACCAGTGGAGGGCCCCGGGGACTACGAGCAGTACTTC. It encodes CAWSAPVEGPGDYEQYF. The complete variable domain, with remaining parts taken from reference TRBV30 and TRBJ2-7, reads SQTIHQWPATLVQPVGSPLSLECTVEGTSNPNLYWYRQAAGRGLQLLFYSVGIGQISSEVPQNLSASRPQDRQFILSSKKLLLSDSGFYLCAWSAPVEGPGDYEQYFGPGTRLTVT.

This chain uses TRBV2 with TRBJ1-1; D call uncertain. This CDR3 comprises 14 residues. The ends were cut back, 8 bases at V and 0 bases at J, with 13 bases in the middle. Per germline, CDR1 SNHLY and CDR2 FYNNEI. The DNA of the CDR3 is TGTGCCAGCGGGCGGGAGGGTGTGAACACTGAAGCTTTCTTT. Protein: CASGREGVNTEAFF.

The chain recombines TRBV30 with TRBJ2-7; D possibly corresponds to TRBD2 (6 bases). Germline V gene data show CDR1 as GTSNPN and CDR2 as SVGIG (reference sequence). The V end lost 5 bases, the J end lost 4 bases, and 21 bases lay between the germline ends. This CDR3 is built from 15 residues. CDR3 sequence: CAWGESLAPRYEQYF. The CDR3 DNA reads as TGTGCCTGGGGGGAATCACTAGCCCCTAGATACGAGCAGTACTTC.

The J gene is TRBJ2-7, the V gene TRBV29-1; maybe TRBD1 (5 bases). CDR1 SQVTM and CDR2 ANQGSEA come from the germline V gene. The CDR3 contains 11 residues. Trimming removed 7 bases from V and 4 bases from J, with 11 bases in between. The chain's CDR3 is CSAAQGYEQYF. The CDR3 nucleotides are TGCAGCGCCGCTCAGGGTTACGAGCAGTACTTC.

The J gene is TRBJ2-7, the V gene TRBV28, with no clear D. The CDR3 is 14 amino acids. Germline CDR1 is MDHEN and CDR2 is SYDVKM. The V end was cut by 10 bases, the J end by 3 bases, with 19 bases between. CDR3 DNA: TGTGCCACCGCAGACTCCCCGGTGGGCTACGAGCAGTACTTC. Translating gives CATADSPVGYEQYF. The complete variable domain, with remaining parts taken from reference TRBV28 and TRBJ2-7, reads DVKVTQSSRYLVKRTGEKVFLECVQDMDHENMFWYRQDPGLGLRLIYFSYDVKMKEKGDIPEGYSVSREKKERFSLILESASTNQTSMYLCATADSPVGYEQYFGPGTRLTVT.

This clone was recorded only once. V is TRBV10-2 and J is TRBJ2-3, with D unclear. Germline lookup yields CDR1 WSHSY and CDR2 SAAADI. The germline V and J ends were trimmed by 1 base and 4 bases, with 9 bases remaining between them. The CDR3 extends over 14 amino acids. Here the CDR3 reads CASSEYSWPDTQYF. The CDR3 DNA is TGCGCCAGCAGTGAGTACAGTTGGCCAGATACGCAGTATTTT.

With regard to this clone: This CDR3 is also generated by other DNA sequences in the sample. This rearrangement joins TRBV6-5 to TRBJ2-2; D gene unclear. The V end lost 0 bases, the J end lost 6 bases, and 5 bases lay between the germline ends. Per the germline V gene, CDR1 is MNHEY and CDR2 is SVGAGI. This CDR3 contains 13 residues. The chain's CDR3 is CASSYSSPGELFF. The DNA of the CDR3 is TGTGCCAGCAGTTACTCTAGCCCCGGGGAGCTGTTTTTT.

The CDR3 DNA sequence: TGTGCCAGCAGTGCACGCCAAGAGACCCAGTACTTC. It encodes CASSARQETQYF. V is TRBV2 and J is TRBJ2-5; D not resolved. This CDR3 comprises 12 residues. Between the trimmed V and J ends, which lost 4 bases and 1 base, there was a span of 4 bases. Germline V gives CDR1 SNHLY, CDR2 FYNNEI.

This clone has just one count. V usage is TRBV10-3 and J usage is TRBJ2-5; the D is unclear. This CDR3 has 13 residues. Trimming removed 3 bases at V and 5 bases at J, with 10 bases between. Germline V CDR1 and CDR2: ENHRY, SYGVKD. The CDR3 spells CAISETSPETQYF. CDR3 nucleotide sequence: TGTGCCATCAGTGAAACCTCCCCCGAGACCCAGTACTTC.

The chain uses TRBV5-1 and TRBJ1-5; no reliable D call. The CDR3 consists of 14 residues. The germline V gene encodes CDR1 SGHRS and CDR2 YFSETQ. V was shortened by 3 bases and J by 5 bases, with 12 bases between the two germline ends. CDR3 amino acids: CASSSDFRDQPQHF. The CDR3 DNA reads as TGCGCCAGCAGCTCGGATTTTAGAGATCAGCCCCAGCATTTT.

V is TRBV5-1 and J is TRBJ2-3; 8 bases are shared with TRBD2. The junction had 6 bases not matched to a gene; V was cut back by 1 base and J by 2 bases. The CDR3 loop spans 16 amino acids. Germline lookup yields CDR1 SGHRS and CDR2 YFSETQ. In DNA form, the CDR3 reads TGCGCCAGCAGCTTGCAAGCGGGGGTTTCCACAGATACGCAGTATTTT. Amino acids: CASSLQAGVSTDTQYF.

The chain combines TRBV6-5 with TRBJ2-3; TRBD2 agrees at 8 bases. The CDR3 sequence is 15 residues long. Germline-derived CDR1 and CDR2 are MNHEY and SVGAGI. Losses at the gene ends were 6 bases for V and 6 bases for J; bases not matched to a gene: 11. The CDR3 sequence is CASRDRTSPLDTQYF. The CDR3 region has the DNA TGTGCCAGCAGGGACCGGACTAGCCCCTTGGATACGCAGTATTTT.

As to this clone: Because it lacks the conserved phenylalanine or tryptophan at the end, this CDR3 is likely a read error. The J gene is TRBJ2-7, the V gene TRBV29-1; maybe TRBD2 (5 bases). This CDR3 is built from 13 residues. Per the germline V gene, CDR1 is SQVTM and CDR2 is ANQGSEA. The germline V and J ends were trimmed by 4 bases and 0 bases, with 10 bases remaining between them. The CDR3 region is CSVGGGPSYEQYL. CDR3 in DNA: TGCAGCGTTGGAGGAGGACCCTCCTACGAGCAGTACCTC.